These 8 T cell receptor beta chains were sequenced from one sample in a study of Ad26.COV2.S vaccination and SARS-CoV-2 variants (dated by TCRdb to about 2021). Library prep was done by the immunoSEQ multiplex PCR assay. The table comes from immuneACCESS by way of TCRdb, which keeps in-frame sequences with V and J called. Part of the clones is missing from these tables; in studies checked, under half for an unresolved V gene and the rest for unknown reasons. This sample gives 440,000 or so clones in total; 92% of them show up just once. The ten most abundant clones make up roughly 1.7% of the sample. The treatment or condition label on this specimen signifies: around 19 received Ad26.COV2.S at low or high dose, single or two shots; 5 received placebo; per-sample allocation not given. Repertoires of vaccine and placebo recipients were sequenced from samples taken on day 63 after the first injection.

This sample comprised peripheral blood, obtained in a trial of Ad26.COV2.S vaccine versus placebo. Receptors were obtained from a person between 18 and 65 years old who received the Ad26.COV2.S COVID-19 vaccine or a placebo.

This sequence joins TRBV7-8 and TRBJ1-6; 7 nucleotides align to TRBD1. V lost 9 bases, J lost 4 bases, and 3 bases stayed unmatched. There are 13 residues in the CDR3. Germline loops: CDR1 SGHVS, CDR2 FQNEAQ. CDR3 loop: CASGTAYNSPLHF. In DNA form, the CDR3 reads TGTGCCAGTGGGACAGCTTATAATTCACCCCTCCACTTT.

DNA for the CDR3: TGTGCCAGCAGTGGACCGACTAGCGGGGGGGCATATGAGCAGTTCTTC. Translating it yields CASSGPTSGGAYEQFF. The chain combines TRBV2 with TRBJ2-1, with 14 bases matching TRBD2. J gave up 8 bases and V 4 bases, and 7 bases lay outside the gene matches. Per the germline V gene, CDR1 is SNHLY and CDR2 is FYNNEI. The CDR3 is 16 amino acids.

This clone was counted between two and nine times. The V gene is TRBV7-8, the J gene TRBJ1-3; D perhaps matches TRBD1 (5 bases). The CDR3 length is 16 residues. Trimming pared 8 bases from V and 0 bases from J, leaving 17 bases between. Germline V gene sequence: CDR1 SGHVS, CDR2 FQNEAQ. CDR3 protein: CASGIGHLDSGNTIYF. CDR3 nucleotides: TGTGCCAGCGGAATAGGACACCTAGACTCTGGAAACACCATATATTTT. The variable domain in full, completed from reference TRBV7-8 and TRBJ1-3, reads GAGVSQSPRYKVAKRGQDVALRCDPISGHVSLFWYQQALGQGPEFLTYFQNEAQLDKSGLPSDRFFAERPEGSVSTLKIQRTQQEDSAVYLCASGIGHLDSGNTIYFGEGSWLTVV.

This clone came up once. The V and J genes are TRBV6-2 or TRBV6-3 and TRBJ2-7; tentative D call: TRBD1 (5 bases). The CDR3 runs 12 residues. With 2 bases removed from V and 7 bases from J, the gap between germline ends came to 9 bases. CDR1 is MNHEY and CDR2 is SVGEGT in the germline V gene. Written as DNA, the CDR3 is TGTGCCAGCAGTTACCCTCCAGGGGAGCAGTACTTC. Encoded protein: CASSYPPGEQYF.

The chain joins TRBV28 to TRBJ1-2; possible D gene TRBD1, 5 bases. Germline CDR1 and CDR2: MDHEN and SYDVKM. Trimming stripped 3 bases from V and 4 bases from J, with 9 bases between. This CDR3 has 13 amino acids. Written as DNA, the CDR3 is TGTGCCAGCAGTTTCGGGGGAGCCTATGGCTACACCTTC. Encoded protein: CASSFGGAYGYTF.

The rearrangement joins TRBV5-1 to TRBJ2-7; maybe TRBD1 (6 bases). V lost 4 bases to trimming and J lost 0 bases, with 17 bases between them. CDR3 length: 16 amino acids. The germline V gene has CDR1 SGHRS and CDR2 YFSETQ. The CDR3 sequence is CASSPRSTGSSYEQYF. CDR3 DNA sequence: TGCGCCAGCAGCCCTAGGTCGACAGGTTCCTCCTACGAGCAGTACTTC.

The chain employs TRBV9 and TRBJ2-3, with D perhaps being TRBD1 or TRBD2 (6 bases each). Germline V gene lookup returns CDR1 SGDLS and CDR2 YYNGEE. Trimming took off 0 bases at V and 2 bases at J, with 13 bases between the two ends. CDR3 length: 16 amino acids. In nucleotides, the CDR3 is TGTGCCAGCAGCGTAGGTCGGGGGCTTCCCACAGATACGCAGTATTTT. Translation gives CASSVGRGLPTDTQYF.

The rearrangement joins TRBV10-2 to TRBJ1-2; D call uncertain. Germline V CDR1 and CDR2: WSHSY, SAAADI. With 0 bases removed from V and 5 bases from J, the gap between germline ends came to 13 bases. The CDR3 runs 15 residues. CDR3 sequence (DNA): TGCGCCAGCAGTGAGTCTAAGGATTACCTATATGGCTACACCTTC. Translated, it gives CASSESKDYLYGYTF.